One T cell receptor (beta chain) is described in this entry. Assay: immunoSEQ multiplex PCR; the TCRdb copy retains only in-frame clones and omits some. The sample holds around 23,000 clones, 82% seen once. This sample is part of a study of STAT5B mutations in CD4+ large granular lymphocyte leukemia. The specimen sequenced was CD4+ T cells from blood buffy coats. This TCR came from a human donor in good health.

CDR3 in amino acids: CALARGREEWQPQHF. The CDR3 DNA is TGTGCCCTCGCGAGGGGGAGGGAGGAGTGGCAGCCCCAGCATTTT. The chain couples TRBV28 to TRBJ1-5, with D maybe TRBD1 (6 bases). This CDR3 is built from 15 residues. Germline values: CDR1 MDHEN, CDR2 SYDVKM. The V and J ends lost 11 bases and 7 bases respectively, with 24 bases between them.